The 31 T cell receptor beta chains below were found in one sample sequenced in a study of blood T cell repertoires in COVID-19. Generated by immunoSEQ multiplex PCR, the TCRdb table keeps only in-frame clones and is missing some. This sample yields fewer than 200,000 clones, of which under 85% are seen a single time; approximately 8% belongs to the top ten. The specimen sequenced was peripheral blood. These receptors were taken from a woman aged 65 to 85 with COVID-19, enrolled during active disease.

The chain joins TRBV5-1 to TRBJ2-7, with D possibly TRBD1 on 6 matching bases. The V and J ends lost 5 bases and 2 bases respectively, with 14 bases between them. This CDR3 contains 14 residues. Germline CDR1 SGHRS, CDR2 YFSETQ. The CDR3 DNA reads as TGCGCCAGCAGATCGAACAGGGCCCCCTACGAGCAGTACTTC. Translation gives CASRSNRAPYEQYF.

V gene TRBV5-4 combines with J gene TRBJ2-5; weak D call: TRBD1 (6 bases). The CDR3 contains 15 residues. The V end lost 1 base, the J end lost 5 bases, and 15 bases lay between the germline ends. In germline, CDR1 is SGHNT, CDR2 YYREEE (reference sequence). CDR3 amino acids: CASSLFRGTRETQYF. CDR3 nucleotide sequence: TGTGCCAGCAGCTTGTTTAGGGGGACCCGGGAGACCCAGTACTTC.

This chain uses TRBV12-3 or TRBV12-4 with TRBJ2-7; possible D gene TRBD2, 6 bases. The CDR3 consists of 13 residues. Trimming shortened V by 8 bases and J by 3 bases, and 14 bases separated the two germline ends. Written as DNA, the CDR3 is TGTGCCAGCTCTTGGGACTCGTTCTACGAGCAGTACTTC. It is translated as CASSWDSFYEQYF.

The chain carries TRBV10-3 and TRBJ2-4; D gene unclear. Germline V gene lookup returns CDR1 ENHRY and CDR2 SYGVKD. The CDR3 length is 14 residues. V was trimmed by 3 bases and J by 6 bases, leaving 12 bases between them. The CDR3 DNA reads TGTGCCATCAGTGATGGGTCCGGCGGAAACATTCAGTACTTC. Its translation: CAISDGSGGNIQYF.

This clone was detected only once. The rearrangement uses TRBV28 and TRBJ2-1, with TRBD2 matching 14 bases. The CDR3 length is 19 residues. Germline-derived CDR1 and CDR2 are MDHEN and SYDVKM. V gave up 5 bases and J gave up 6 bases; unmatched junction bases: 15. The CDR3 coding sequence is TGTGCCAGCAGTCCGTCGGGACTAGCGGGAGCCACCGGGATCAATGAGCAGTTCTTC. Protein sequence: CASSPSGLAGATGINEQFF.

The V and J genes are TRBV7-2 and TRBJ2-7; 7 bases line up with TRBD2. In germline, CDR1 is SGHTA, CDR2 FQGNSA. V dropped 2 bases and J dropped 3; count of bases not matched to a gene: 7. The CDR3 extends over 15 amino acids. The CDR3 loop is CASSLSGTIGYEQYF. The CDR3 DNA sequence: TGTGCCAGCAGCTTAAGCGGGACGATCGGCTACGAGCAGTACTTC. Supplemented by reference TRBV7-2 and TRBJ2-7, the full variable domain reads GAGVSQSPSNKVTEKGKDVELRCDPISGHTALYWYRQSLGQGLEFLIYFQGNSAPDKSGLPSDRFSAERTGGSVSTLTIQRTQQEDSAVYLCASSLSGTIGYEQYFGPGTRLTVT.

This chain links TRBV5-1 with TRBJ1-3; D is undetermined. The germline CDR1 and CDR2 sequences are SGHRS and YFSETQ. CDR3 length equals 15 residues. Trimming took off 7 bases at V and 0 bases at J, with 14 bases between the two ends. In nucleotides, the CDR3 is TGCGCCAGCCCCCAAGACGGAGACTCTGGAAACACCATATATTTT. This gives the protein CASPQDGDSGNTIYF.

CDR3 region: CASRPTLAGNYEQYF. The CDR3 nucleotides are TGCGCCAGCAGACCTACCCTAGCGGGGAACTACGAGCAGTACTTC. This chain connects TRBV5-1 to TRBJ2-7, with 9 bases identical to TRBD2. This CDR3 is built from 15 residues. V was clipped by 5 bases and J by 3 bases; unmatched bases: 9. Germline CDR1 is SGHRS and CDR2 is YFSETQ.

This chain joins TRBV7-3 and TRBJ2-5; 9 bases map to TRBD1. The V segment lost 2 bases and the J segment 1 base; nucleotides outside the gene matches: 2. The germline V gene encodes CDR1 SGHTA and CDR2 FQGTGA. This CDR3 region has 15 residues. The CDR3 DNA reads TGTGCCAGCAGCTTAGGGACAGGGCCCCAAGAGACCCAGTACTTC. It encodes CASSLGTGPQETQYF.

The chain carries TRBV19 and TRBJ1-5, with a tentative D call TRBD1 (6 bases). V lost 6 bases to trimming and J lost 1 base, with 16 bases between them. The CDR3 is made up of 16 amino acids. Germline lookup yields CDR1 LNHDA and CDR2 SQIVND (reference sequence). In nucleotides, the CDR3 is TGTGCCAGTAGGGACTCAGGGACAAGGAGCAATCAGCCCCAGCATTTT. This sequence encodes CASRDSGTRSNQPQHF.

The chain couples TRBV28 to TRBJ1-5; 7 bases agree with TRBD1. V was clipped by 8 bases and J by 6 bases; unmatched bases: 10. This CDR3 is 14 amino acids long. Germline loops: CDR1 MDHEN, CDR2 SYDVKM. This CDR3 is CASSDRSLGQPQHF. CDR3 DNA sequence: TGTGCCAGCTCGGACAGGTCCCTTGGTCAGCCCCAGCATTTT.

The rearrangement links TRBV18 to TRBJ2-3; D call uncertain. The germline V gene encodes CDR1 KGHSH and CDR2 LQKENI. The V and J ends lost 2 bases and 4 bases respectively, with 4 bases between them. The CDR3 is 12 amino acids. The CDR3 sequence is CASSPNSDTQYF. DNA for the CDR3: TGTGCCAGCTCACCAAACTCAGATACGCAGTATTTT.

The chain has TRBV28 and TRBJ2-1; D is perhaps TRBD1 (6 bases). CDR3 size: 16 residues. V was pared by 5 bases and J by 3 bases, with 17 bases between. Germline assignment: CDR1 MDHEN and CDR2 SYDVKM. CDR3 DNA: TGTGCCAGCAGTACCGGGACATTGATAATCTACAATGAGCAGTTCTTC. It encodes CASSTGTLIIYNEQFF. The full variable domain, with the rest looked up from reference TRBV28 and TRBJ2-1, is DVKVTQSSRYLVKRTGEKVFLECVQDMDHENMFWYRQDPGLGLRLIYFSYDVKMKEKGDIPEGYSVSREKKERFSLILESASTNQTSMYLCASSTGTLIIYNEQFFGPGTRLTVL.

This chain joins TRBV3-1 (or the pseudogene TRBV3-2) and TRBJ2-3; 9 nucleotides align to TRBD1. The germline V gene encodes CDR1 LGHDT and CDR2 YNNKEL (reference sequence). V trimming: 4 bases; J trimming: 8 bases; junction bases outside the gene matches: 13. The CDR3 runs to 16 residues. DNA of the CDR3: TGTGCCAGCAGCCTTCTCGGACAGGGGAGGGGTGGTACGCAGTATTTT. Encoded protein: CASSLLGQGRGGTQYF.

The chain combines TRBV6-4 with TRBJ2-3; TRBD1 agrees at 7 bases. Trimming cost V 2 bases and J 2 bases; bases outside gene matches: 7. The CDR3 length is 16 residues. CDR1 MRHNA and CDR2 SNTAGT come from the germline V gene. CDR3 bases: TGTGCCAGCAGTGACGGAGGCAGGGGGACCACAGATACGCAGTATTTT. This codes for CASSDGGRGTTDTQYF.

V is TRBV25-1 and J is TRBJ2-3, with D hard to call. Trimming shortened V by 3 bases and J by 0 bases, and 13 bases separated the two germline ends. This CDR3 has 16 residues. Germline CDR1 reads MGHDK; CDR2 reads SYGVNS. Written as DNA, the CDR3 is TGTGCCAGCAGTGATTCCCCATTTACTAGCACAGATACGCAGTATTTT. Protein product: CASSDSPFTSTDTQYF.

V and J are TRBV24-1 and TRBJ1-1, with 7 bases lining up with TRBD1. The V gene's germline CDR1 is KGHDR and CDR2 SFDVKD. CDR3 length equals 15 residues. V lost 8 bases and J lost 1; bases outside the gene matches: 9. CDR3 nucleotides: TGTGCCACCACCTCCGGACAGGCCTGGAACACTGAAGCTTTCTTT. The encoded protein is CATTSGQAWNTEAFF.

This sequence joins TRBV21-1 and TRBJ2-1; the DNA was not compared with TRBD2, the D call given in the table. TRBV21-1 is a listed pseudogene. The CDR3 loop spans 18 amino acids. CDR3 sequence: CASSKGGMIAADCNEQFF. CDR3 bases: TGTGCCAGCAGCAAAGGGGGGATGATAGCGGCGGACTGCAATGAGCAGTTCTTC.

The chain uses TRBV10-2 and TRBJ2-1, with 14 bases lining up with TRBD2. Germline lookup yields CDR1 WSHSY and CDR2 SAAADI. The CDR3 is made up of 15 amino acids. V lost 2 bases to trimming and J lost 7 bases; unmatched junction nucleotides: 1. The CDR3 nucleotides are TGCGCCAGCAGTGAGGGACTAGCGGGGGGAAATGAGCAGTTCTTC. Its translation is CASSEGLAGGNEQFF.

This chain links TRBV2 with TRBJ2-7; maybe TRBD1 (6 bases). V gave up 6 bases and J gave up 0 bases, with 12 bases separating them. Germline V gene data show CDR1 as SNHLY and CDR2 as FYNNEI. The CDR3 is made up of 14 amino acids. CDR3 region: CASSANRDSYEQYF. CDR3 DNA: TGTGCCAGCAGCGCCAACAGGGACTCCTACGAGCAGTACTTC.

The J gene is TRBJ2-3, the V gene TRBV6-1; 8 nucleotides align to TRBD1. Germline CDR1 MNHNS, CDR2 SASEGT. V was pared by 3 bases and J by 8 bases, with 7 bases of the junction left unmatched. The CDR3 runs to 14 residues. Here the CDR3 DNA reads TGTGCCAGCAGTGAGGCAGGGGGCAAGGGTACGCAGTATTTT. Translated, it gives CASSEAGGKGTQYF.

J is TRBJ2-7 and V is TRBV28; TRBD1 matches at 9 bases. V lost 5 bases to trimming and J lost 4 bases; unmatched junction nucleotides: 9. Germline assignment: CDR1 MDHEN and CDR2 SYDVKM. This CDR3 region has 15 residues. CDR3 DNA sequence: TGTGCCAGCAGTCTGTCCGGGACAGGGACGTACGAGCAGTACTTC. It is translated as CASSLSGTGTYEQYF. Based on the CDR3 plus reference TRBV28 and TRBJ2-7, the full variable domain is DVKVTQSSRYLVKRTGEKVFLECVQDMDHENMFWYRQDPGLGLRLIYFSYDVKMKEKGDIPEGYSVSREKKERFSLILESASTNQTSMYLCASSLSGTGTYEQYFGPGTRLTVT.

The rearrangement links TRBV12-3 or TRBV12-4 to TRBJ1-2, with no clear D. The CDR3 loop spans 10 amino acids. V dropped 6 bases and J dropped 4 bases, with 3 bases sitting between them. CDR3 bases: TGTGCCAGCAGCGGCTATGGCTACACCTTC. This encodes CASSGYGYTF.

V usage is TRBV11-2 and J usage is TRBJ1-1; 9 bases line up with TRBD1. The CDR3 covers 14 residues. Germline CDR1 is SGHAT and CDR2 is FQNNGV. J lost 6 bases, V lost 6 bases, and 8 bases had no gene match. CDR3 in DNA: TGTGCCAGCAGATTGGACAGGGGAAAAGCTGAAGCTTTCTTT. Translated, it gives CASRLDRGKAEAFF.

The J gene is TRBJ2-1, the V gene TRBV20-1, with D possibly matching TRBD1 (5 bases). Trimming took off 2 bases at V and 13 bases at J, with 12 bases between the two ends. The CDR3 runs to 11 residues. Germline-derived CDR1 and CDR2 are DFQATT and SNEGSKA (reference sequence). The CDR3 is CSARQGPIQFF. The DNA for the CDR3 is TGCAGTGCTAGACAGGGCCCGATACAGTTCTTC.

J is TRBJ1-5 and V is TRBV30, with a tentative D call TRBD1 (5 bases). The germline V gene has CDR1 GTSNPN and CDR2 SVGIG (reference sequence). The germline V and J ends were trimmed by 2 bases and 6 bases, with 14 bases remaining between them. The CDR3 runs 14 residues. The CDR3 protein is CAWSPTVGGQPQHF. CDR3 coding DNA: TGTGCCTGGAGTCCGACCGTGGGGGGTCAGCCCCAGCATTTT.

This rearrangement joins TRBV5-1 to TRBJ1-2; 7 positions agree with TRBD1. J gave up 8 bases and V 1 base, and 11 bases lay outside the gene matches. Germline CDR1 SGHRS, CDR2 YFSETQ. The CDR3 totals 15 residues. This chain's CDR3 is CASSLSGGQLNGYTF. Written as DNA, the CDR3 is TGCGCCAGCAGCTTGTCAGGGGGACAGTTAAACGGCTACACCTTC.

In DNA, the CDR3 is TGTGCCAGCACGTTCTCGGGACAGGGTTTTGAGACCCAGTACTTC. Protein: CASTFSGQGFETQYF. The chain links TRBV7-9 to TRBJ2-5, with TRBD1 identical over 9 bases. The CDR3 consists of 15 residues. The V and J ends lost 7 bases and 5 bases, in that order; junction bases with no gene match: 11. Germline V gene lookup returns CDR1 SEHNR and CDR2 FQNEAQ (reference sequence).

This chain uses TRBV3-1 (or the pseudogene TRBV3-2) with TRBJ1-2; no firm D call. V dropped 4 bases and J dropped 7 bases, with 10 bases sitting between them. Germline CDR1 LGHDT, CDR2 YNNKEL (reference sequence). The length of the CDR3 is 12 residues. CDR3 in amino acids: CASSREGGGYTF. The CDR3 nucleotides read TGTGCCAGCAGCCGAGAGGGAGGTGGCTACACCTTC.

This chain uses TRBV19 with TRBJ2-1; the D gene is possibly TRBD2 (7 bases). This CDR3 has 15 residues. Germline V gene lookup returns CDR1 LNHDA and CDR2 SQIVND (reference sequence). V lost 6 bases to trimming and J lost 5 bases, with 17 bases between them. CDR3 sequence reads: CASRRGGGRNNEQFF. CDR3 in DNA: TGTGCCAGTAGGAGGGGAGGGGGGAGGAACAATGAGCAGTTCTTC.

V and J are TRBV7-8 and TRBJ2-5; 9 nucleotides match TRBD1. Germline V gene sequence: CDR1 SGHVS, CDR2 FQNEAQ. V shed 2 bases, J shed 2 bases, and the junction held 6 bases outside the gene matches. The CDR3 runs to 16 residues. The CDR3 bases are TGTGCCAGCAGCTTAAGGCCGGGACAGGGTCAAGAGACCCAGTACTTC. This gives the protein CASSLRPGQGQETQYF.